This TCR beta chain was obtained from a study of T cell responses to AZD1222 COVID-19 vaccine. Unmatched junction bases numbered 3, after V lost 3 bases and J lost 5 bases. The CDR3 is made up of 15 amino acids. Germline-derived CDR1 and CDR2 are SGHNT and YENEEA. TCRdb's table, derived via immunoSEQ multiplex PCR, lists solely in-frame clones and lacks some. The sample comprises about 110,000 clones, 85% to 90% of which are singletons, and around 15% rests with the top ten. The rearrangement joins TRBV11-3 to TRBJ2-2, with 10 positions matching TRBD2. This receptor was taken from an adult who received the AZD1222 COVID-19 vaccine. The material sequenced was peripheral blood, taken 28 days after the second AZD1222 dose. The CDR3 is CASSFSGRNTGELFF. In DNA form, the CDR3 reads TGTGCCAGCAGCTTTAGCGGGAGGAATACCGGGGAGCTGTTTTTT. Full variable domain (outside the CDR3, taken from reference TRBV11-3 and TRBJ2-2): EAGVVQSPRYKIIEKKQPVAFWCNPISGHNTLYWYLQNLGQGPELLIRYENEEAVDDSQLPKDRFSAERLKGVDSTLKIQPAELGDSAVYLCASSFSGRNTGELFFGEGSRLTVL.